This paragraph covers one T cell receptor (beta chain) sequence. The antigen is not known. The data were obtained in a study of T cell responses to AZD1222 COVID-19 vaccine. On the study more broadly: Second-dose timings of about 4 or about 12 weeks were pooled.

Trimming removed 10 bases from V and 6 bases from J, with 18 bases in between. The CDR3 covers 14 residues. Germline V lookup: CDR1 LNHDA, CDR2 SQIVND (reference sequence). Data came from immunoSEQ multiplex PCR; TCRdb stores just in-frame clones and leaves some out. The sample lists 130,000 to 150,000 clones; around 91% were seen once. The study's findings and limits: Repertoires in all cases were sampled only once the peak T cell response had passed.

The rearrangement links TRBV19 to TRBJ2-2; maybe TRBD2 (6 bases). The clonotype comes from an adult in good health. The sequenced sample was peripheral blood, obtained on day 0 of AZD1222 vaccination. This chain's CDR3 is CAIKPGLHAGELFF. The CDR3 DNA is TGTGCCATAAAACCGGGACTCCACGCCGGGGAGCTGTTTTTT.